This passage covers 22 T cell receptor beta chains from one sample sequenced in a study of T cells in Graves' hyperthyroidism and ophthalmopathy. Amplification of TCR beta CDR3 regions used RNA as the template. During a first-round RT-PCR of the TCR CDR3, the HTBI primer set was used. TCRdb ran MiXCR on the multiplex PCR reads and lists one entry per CDR3 protein. Of approximately 400,000 distinct CDR3 sequences listed, about 14% are singletons. Sequencing input: blood. The receptors were sampled from a woman aged 30 to 39 with Graves' ophthalmopathy.

This clonotype was counted at least ten times. The chain combines TRBV7-8 with TRBJ1-5; 7 positions match TRBD1. Unmatched junction bases numbered 8, after V lost 2 bases and J lost 4 bases. Germline V gene data show CDR1 as SGHVS and CDR2 as FQNEAQ. This CDR3 contains 16 residues. The CDR3 is CASSLRRDSLNQPQHF. CDR3 DNA: TGTGCCAGCAGCTTAAGGAGGGACAGCCTTAATCAGCCCCAGCATTTT.

This clonotype was observed at least ten times. J is TRBJ1-2 and V is TRBV12-5; D gene unclear. The V end was cut by 0 bases, the J end by 7 bases, with 6 bases between. The CDR3 covers 12 residues. Looked up from germline, CDR1 is LGHNT and CDR2 is FRNRAP. CDR3: CASGLVHGGYTF. The CDR3 nucleotides are TGTGCTAGTGGTTTGGTACATGGTGGCTACACCTTC.

In its sample, this clonotype was seen many times. This sequence joins TRBV12-3 or TRBV12-4 and TRBJ2-1, with 9 bases matching TRBD1. The J segment lost 6 bases and the V segment lost 6 bases, leaving 6 bases of the junction unmatched. This CDR3 has 14 residues. Written as DNA, the CDR3 is TGTGCCAGCAGATACGGACAGGGGATCAATGAGCAGTTCTTC. Its translation is CASRYGQGINEQFF.

The sample holds many counts of this clonotype. The CDR3: CASSHLRDNYNEQFF. CDR3 coding DNA: TGTGCCAGCAGTCACCTCCGGGACAACTACAATGAGCAGTTCTTC. This chain joins TRBV28 and TRBJ2-1, with TRBD1 as a possible D gene (6 bases). Germline V CDR1 and CDR2: MDHEN, SYDVKM. This CDR3 is built from 15 residues. V lost 5 bases and J lost 3, with 14 bases in between.

This clonotype was observed at least ten times. The V gene is TRBV30, the J gene TRBJ1-6; D gene uncertain. The germline V gene has CDR1 GTSNPN and CDR2 SVGIG (reference sequence). The CDR3 has 15 residues. The V end was cut by 4 bases, the J end by 3 bases, with 13 bases between. CDR3 nucleotide sequence: TGTGCCTGGAATGCAGAGTGGGACTATAATTCACCCCTCCACTTT. This codes for CAWNAEWDYNSPLHF. Full variable domain (rest looked up from reference TRBV30 and TRBJ1-6): SQTIHQWPATLVQPVGSPLSLECTVEGTSNPNLYWYRQAAGRGLQLLFYSVGIGQISSEVPQNLSASRPQDRQFILSSKKLLLSDSGFYLCAWNAEWDYNSPLHFGNGTRLTVT.

At least ten counts were recorded for this clonotype. The rearrangement uses TRBV28 and TRBJ1-6; the match to TRBD1 covers 7 bases. The V gene end was trimmed by 1 base and the J gene end by 4 bases; junction bases not matched to a gene: 19. The germline gives CDR1 MDHEN, CDR2 SYDVKM. The CDR3 loop spans 21 amino acids. The CDR3 DNA reads as TGTGCCAGCAGTTTATCAGGCCGGGGCGTCTCCGGGACAGAGTATAATTCACCCCTCCACTTT. It specifies CASSLSGRGVSGTEYNSPLHF.

This clonotype was counted a few times. The rearrangement links TRBV19 to TRBJ1-2; D may be TRBD1 (6 bases). This CDR3 spans 14 amino acids. Germline V gene data show CDR1 as LNHDA and CDR2 as SQIVND (reference sequence). The germline V and J ends were trimmed by 5 bases and 4 bases, with 14 bases remaining between them. The CDR3 DNA reads TGTGCCAGTAGTGTCGGACAGCTTACCTATGGCTACACCTTC. It is translated as CASSVGQLTYGYTF.

At least ten counts were recorded for this clonotype. The J gene is TRBJ2-2, the V gene TRBV30; TRBD2 agrees at 7 bases. CDR3 size: 13 residues. Looked up from germline, CDR1 is GTSNPN and CDR2 is SVGIG (reference sequence). Losses at the gene ends were 4 bases for V and 5 bases for J; bases not matched to a gene: 4. The CDR3 coding sequence is TGTGCCTGGACTGAGCGGGGAACCGGGGAGCTGTTTTTT. It is translated as CAWTERGTGELFF.

At least ten counts were recorded for this clonotype. The rearrangement links TRBV10-3 to TRBJ2-1; TRBD2 aligns across 7 bases. This CDR3 region has 16 residues. J gave up 6 bases and V 2 bases, and 10 bases lay outside the gene matches. Germline loops: CDR1 ENHRY, CDR2 SYGVKD. CDR3 coding DNA: TGTGCCATCAGTGAGGATGGGGGGGTGGGCGCCAATGAGCAGTTCTTC. Amino acids: CAISEDGGVGANEQFF.

The gene calls are TRBV7-9 and TRBJ1-1; no clear D gene. Trimming removed 1 base from V and 10 bases from J, with 13 bases in between. The length of the CDR3 is 13 residues. Germline V CDR1 and CDR2: SEHNR, FQNEAQ (reference sequence). The CDR3 sequence is CASSLGLGSRAFF. In DNA, the CDR3 is TGTGCCAGCAGCTTAGGTCTAGGGTCTCGAGCTTTCTTT.

This clonotype was recorded many times. The J gene is TRBJ2-3, the V gene TRBV27, with 8 bases that match TRBD2. The CDR3 contains 18 residues. CDR1 is MNHEY, CDR2 SMNVEV, per germline (reference sequence). V lost 5 bases, J lost 2 bases, and 15 bases stayed unmatched. The CDR3 nucleotides read TGTGCCAGCAGTCCCCCGTTGTTGCCGGGGGGGACCACAGATACGCAGTATTTT. The encoded protein is CASSPPLLPGGTTDTQYF.

This clonotype was seen repeatedly, ten times or more. J is TRBJ2-7 and V is TRBV9, with D hard to call. The V and J ends lost 0 bases and 0 bases respectively, with 10 bases between them. The CDR3 totals 15 residues. Germline lookup yields CDR1 SGDLS and CDR2 YYNGEE. The CDR3 here is CASSVGVSASYEQYF. Written as DNA, the CDR3 is TGTGCCAGCAGCGTAGGAGTATCGGCCTCCTACGAGCAGTACTTC. Supplemented by reference TRBV9 and TRBJ2-7, the full variable domain reads DSGVTQTPKHLITATGQRVTLRCSPRSGDLSVYWYQQSLDQGLQFLIQYYNGEERAKGNILERFSAQQFPDLHSELNLSSLELGDSALYFCASSVGVSASYEQYFGPGTRLTVT.

The V gene is TRBV10-1, the J gene TRBJ1-3; the D is unclear. The CDR3 loop spans 14 amino acids. Between the trimmed V and J ends, which lost 6 bases and 2 bases, there was a span of 11 bases. Germline CDR1 and CDR2: WNHNN and SYGVQD (reference sequence). CDR3 nucleotides: TGCGCCAGCAGCAAGGATGGAGCTGGAAACACCATATATTTT. It yields the protein CASSKDGAGNTIYF.

The J gene is TRBJ2-3, the V gene TRBV15; TRBD2 agrees at 8 bases. Trimming took 8 bases from V and 4 from J; bases not matched to a gene: 5. CDR1 is LNHNV, CDR2 YYDKDF, per germline (reference sequence). CDR3 length equals 13 residues. CDR3 sequence: CATAGGLADTQYF. CDR3 sequence (DNA): TGTGCCACCGCGGGGGGCCTTGCAGATACGCAGTATTTT.

In DNA, the CDR3 is TGTGCCAGCAGTTTAGTAAGCGGAAGTGAGCAGTTCTTC. This translates into CASSLVSGSEQFF. V and J are TRBV6-1 and TRBJ2-1, with a possible D match to TRBD2 (5 bases). V lost 5 bases and J 9 bases, leaving 14 bases between the germline ends. The germline CDR1 and CDR2 sequences are MNHNS and SASEGT. This CDR3 is 13 amino acids long.

This clonotype occurred many times. CDR3 DNA sequence: TGTGCCAGCAGCTATACGTCAGCGGGGGATTACTCCTACGAGCAGTACTTC. It is translated as CASSYTSAGDYSYEQYF. V usage is TRBV5-5 and J usage is TRBJ2-7, with 8 positions matching TRBD2. After removal of 3 bases from V and 0 bases from J, the junction contained 11 bases not matched to a gene. This CDR3 is built from 17 residues. Germline V gene sequence: CDR1 SGHKS, CDR2 YYEKEE (reference sequence).

This clonotype occurred many times. This sequence joins TRBV20-1 and TRBJ1-1; D is unclear. Trimming stripped 0 bases from V and 0 bases from J, with 20 bases between. This CDR3 is built from 18 residues. The V gene's germline CDR1 is DFQATT and CDR2 SNEGSKA (reference sequence). The CDR3 reads CSARDSDEPPTLNTEAFF. The DNA for the CDR3 is TGCAGTGCTAGAGATTCGGATGAGCCTCCAACGTTGAACACTGAAGCTTTCTTT.

In this sample, this clonotype turned up many times. This chain links TRBV28 with TRBJ1-2; D remains ambiguous. Trimming shortened V by 2 bases and J by 8 bases, and 15 bases separated the two germline ends. Germline loops: CDR1 MDHEN, CDR2 SYDVKM. The CDR3 length is 14 residues. The CDR3 bases are TGTGCCAGCAGTTTAAGGGCTGAAGGGAACGGCTACACCTTC. Translating gives CASSLRAEGNGYTF.

About this clonotype: Compared with germline, one end of the junction differs, possibly owing to a read error. This sequence joins TRBV5-5 and TRBJ2-1; TRBD2 agrees at 7 bases. The CDR3 sequence is 13 residues long. Germline loops: CDR1 SGHKS, CDR2 YYEKEE (reference sequence). The CDR3 nucleotides read TGTGCCAGCGGCTTGGCGGGGGACAATGAGCAGTTCTTC. Translation gives CASGLAGDNEQFF.

The sample holds many counts of this clonotype. The chain couples TRBV7-8 to TRBJ1-5; 9 bases are a match to TRBD1. This CDR3 region has 15 residues. V shed 1 base, J shed 7 bases, and the junction held 5 bases outside the gene matches. Germline V lookup: CDR1 SGHVS, CDR2 FQNEAQ. The CDR3 protein is CASSLVGTGPQPQHF. The CDR3 DNA reads as TGTGCCAGCAGCTTAGTCGGGACAGGGCCCCAGCCCCAGCATTTT.

The V gene is TRBV5-1, the J gene TRBJ1-2; D is perhaps TRBD1 (6 bases). This CDR3 is 14 amino acids long. Deletions cut 0 bases from V and 7 bases from J, with 13 bases between. In germline, CDR1 is SGHRS, CDR2 YFSETQ. The CDR3 DNA sequence: TGCGCCAGCAGCTTGGGCCGGGGACAACGTGGCTACACCTTC. This translates into CASSLGRGQRGYTF.

J is TRBJ2-3 and V is TRBV11-1; D is undetermined. Trimming pared 3 bases from V and 1 base from J, leaving 8 bases between. The CDR3 sequence is 14 residues long. CDR1 SGHAT and CDR2 FQDESV come from the germline V gene (reference sequence). This CDR3 is CASSFQVGTDTQYF. Here the CDR3 DNA reads TGTGCCAGCAGCTTTCAGGTGGGCACAGATACGCAGTATTTT.